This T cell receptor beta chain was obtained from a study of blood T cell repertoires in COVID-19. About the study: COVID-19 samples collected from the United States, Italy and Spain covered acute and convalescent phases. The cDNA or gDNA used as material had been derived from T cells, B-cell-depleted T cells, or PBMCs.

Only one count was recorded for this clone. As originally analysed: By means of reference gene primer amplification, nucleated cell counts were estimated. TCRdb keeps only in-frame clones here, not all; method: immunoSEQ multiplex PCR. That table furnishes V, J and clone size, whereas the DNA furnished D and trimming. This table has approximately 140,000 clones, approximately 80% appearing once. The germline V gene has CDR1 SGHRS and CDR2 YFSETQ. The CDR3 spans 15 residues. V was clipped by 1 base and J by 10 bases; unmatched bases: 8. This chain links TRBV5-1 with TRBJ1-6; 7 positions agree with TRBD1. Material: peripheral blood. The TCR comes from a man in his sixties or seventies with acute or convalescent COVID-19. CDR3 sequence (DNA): TGCGCCAGCAGCTTGACAACAGGGGCGGTCTCACCCCTCCACTTT. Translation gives CASSLTTGAVSPLHF. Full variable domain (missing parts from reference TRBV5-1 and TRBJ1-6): KAGVTQTPRYLIKTRGQQVTLSCSPISGHRSVSWYQQTPGQGLQFLFEYFSETQRNKGNFPGRFSGRQFSNSRSEMNVSTLELGDSALYLCASSLTTGAVSPLHFGNGTRLTVT.